This T cell receptor (beta chain) is drawn from a study of cytomegalovirus exposure and HLA in healthy donors. Only in-frame clones appear in the TCRdb table, and some are missing; sequencing was by immunoSEQ multiplex PCR. The repertoire includes around 250,000 clones, almost 90% of them detected once, and more than 0.35% sits in the top ten. CDR1 is ENHRY and CDR2 is SYGVKD in the germline V gene. The CDR3 sequence is 13 residues long. The V gene lost 6 bases and the J gene lost 0 bases, with 9 bases spanning the gap. The sample taken for sequencing was PBMCs. The source is a woman younger than 35 in good health and CMV-seronegative. The rearrangement uses TRBV10-3 and TRBJ2-7, with D possibly being TRBD1 (6 bases). The CDR3 protein is CAISPDSSYEQYV. The CDR3 DNA reads TGTGCCATCAGCCCGGACAGCTCCTACGAGCAGTACGTC.